This T cell receptor beta chain was observed in a study of CD8 T cells in Susac syndrome. From blood CD8+ and CD4+ T cells, the TCR beta chain was sequenced. This CDR3 spans 15 amino acids. V shed 3 bases, J shed 2 bases, and the junction held 8 bases outside the gene matches. Germline V gene data show CDR1 as DFQATT and CDR2 as SNEGSKA (reference sequence). When the RNA was reverse transcribed, random hexamers were used with an input of about 0.5 to 1 ug. TCRdb reprocessed the immunoSEQ multiplex PCR reads via MiXCR and lists one record per CDR3 protein. Of 120,000 or so distinct CDR3 sequences listed, 90% to 95% are singletons.

The chain recombines TRBV20-1 with TRBJ2-7, with 9 nucleotides matching TRBD2. The specimen was CD4+ T cells from PBMCs. The sequence was obtained from a human donor in good health. In DNA, the CDR3 is TGCAGTGCTAGCGCGACTAGCGGAGGAGCCTACGAGCAGTACTTC. Translating it yields CSASATSGGAYEQYF.